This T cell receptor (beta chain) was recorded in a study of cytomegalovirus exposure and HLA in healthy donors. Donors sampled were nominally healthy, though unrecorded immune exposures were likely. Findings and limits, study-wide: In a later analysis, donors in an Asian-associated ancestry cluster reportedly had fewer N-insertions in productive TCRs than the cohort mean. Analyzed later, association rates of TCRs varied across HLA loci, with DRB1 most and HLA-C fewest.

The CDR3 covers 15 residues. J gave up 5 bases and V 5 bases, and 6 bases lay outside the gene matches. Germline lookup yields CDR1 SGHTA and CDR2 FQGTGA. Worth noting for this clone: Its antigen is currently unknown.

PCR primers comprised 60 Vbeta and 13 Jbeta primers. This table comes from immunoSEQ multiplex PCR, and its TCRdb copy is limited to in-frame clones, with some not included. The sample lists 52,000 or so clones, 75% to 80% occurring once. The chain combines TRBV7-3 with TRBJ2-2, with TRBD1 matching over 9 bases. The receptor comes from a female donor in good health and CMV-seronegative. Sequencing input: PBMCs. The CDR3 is CASSQQGAYTGELFF. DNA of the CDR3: TGTGCCAGCAGCCAACAGGGGGCATATACCGGGGAGCTGTTTTTT.